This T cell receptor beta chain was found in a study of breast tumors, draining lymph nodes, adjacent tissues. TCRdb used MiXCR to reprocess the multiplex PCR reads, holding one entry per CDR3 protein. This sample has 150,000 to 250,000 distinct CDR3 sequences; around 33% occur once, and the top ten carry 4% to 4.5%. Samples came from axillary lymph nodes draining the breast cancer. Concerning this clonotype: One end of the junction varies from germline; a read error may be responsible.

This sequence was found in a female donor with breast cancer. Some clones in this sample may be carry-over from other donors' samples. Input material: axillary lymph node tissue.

The CDR3 reads CASSPGGGRAGFEETKYF. The CDR3 nucleotides read TGTGCCAGTAGTCCCGGGGGCGGGAGGGCTGGTTTTGAAGAGACCAAGTACTTC. V and J are TRBV12-3 or TRBV12-4 and TRBJ2-5; 9 bases fit TRBD2. The CDR3 is 18 residues long.